Each of the 5 T cell receptor beta chains below was sequenced from the same sample in a study of cytotoxic CD8 clonotypes in ibrutinib-treated CLL. Profiled with immunoSEQ multiplex PCR; TCRdb holds only in-frame clones, not every one. The data hold roughly 300,000 clones, with around 77% observed a single time. Sequencing used PBMCs, obtained at disease progression, from a patient treated with ibrutinib. The receptor set was obtained from a human donor with chronic lymphocytic leukemia.

This chain connects TRBV5-1 to TRBJ2-3, with D maybe TRBD1 (7 bases). The CDR3 loop spans 16 amino acids. Trimming removed 2 bases at V and 1 base at J, with 14 bases between. Germline CDR1 SGHRS, CDR2 YFSETQ. Written as DNA, the CDR3 is TGCGCCAGCAGCTTCCAGGGGGGACACCGCACAGATACGCAGTATTTT. This sequence encodes CASSFQGGHRTDTQYF.

The V and J genes are TRBV18 and TRBJ1-1; D is undetermined. Trimming took 0 bases from V and 11 from J, leaving 13 bases between them. The CDR3 contains 13 residues. Germline V gene lookup returns CDR1 KGHSH and CDR2 LQKENI. Here the CDR3 DNA reads TGTGCCAGCTCACCACCGCGACGACCTGCCGCTTTCTTT. This translates into CASSPPRRPAAFF.

The V gene is TRBV7-8, the J gene TRBJ1-4, with D hard to call. The CDR3 contains 15 residues. Germline loops: CDR1 SGHVS, CDR2 FQNEAQ. V lost 5 bases, J lost 3 bases, and 13 bases lay in between. The CDR3 loop is CASSADRFSNEKLFF. The CDR3 nucleotides are TGTGCCAGCAGCGCTGATAGGTTTTCTAATGAAAAACTGTTTTTT.

The rearrangement joins TRBV6-4 to TRBJ2-7; D call uncertain. The CDR3 runs to 12 residues. CDR1 is MRHNA and CDR2 is SNTAGT in the germline V gene. V was cut by 7 bases and J by 1 base, with 8 bases left in between. In nucleotides, the CDR3 is TGTGCCAGCAATGCGCCATCCTACGAGCAGTACTTC. Protein: CASNAPSYEQYF.

The chain combines TRBV4-1 with TRBJ1-2; TRBD1 might be the D (5 bases). Trimming stripped 0 bases from V and 4 bases from J, with 15 bases between. The CDR3 is made up of 16 amino acids. Germline loops: CDR1 MGHRA, CDR2 YSYEKL. As DNA, the CDR3 is TGCGCCAGCAGCCAAGATCCGGCAGGGAGGGGCTATGGCTACACCTTC. Protein product: CASSQDPAGRGYGYTF.